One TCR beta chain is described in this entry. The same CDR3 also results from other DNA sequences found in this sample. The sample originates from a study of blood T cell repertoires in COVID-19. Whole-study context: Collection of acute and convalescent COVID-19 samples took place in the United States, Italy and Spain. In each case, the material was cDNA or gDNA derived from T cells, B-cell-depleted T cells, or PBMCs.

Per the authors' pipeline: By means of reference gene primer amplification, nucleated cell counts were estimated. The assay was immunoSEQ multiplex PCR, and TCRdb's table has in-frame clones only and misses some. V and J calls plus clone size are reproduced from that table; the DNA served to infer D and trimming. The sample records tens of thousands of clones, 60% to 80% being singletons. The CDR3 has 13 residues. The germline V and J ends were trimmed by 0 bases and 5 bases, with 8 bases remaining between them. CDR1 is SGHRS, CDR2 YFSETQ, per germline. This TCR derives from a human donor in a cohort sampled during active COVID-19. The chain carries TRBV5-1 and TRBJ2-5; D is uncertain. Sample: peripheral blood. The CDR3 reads CASSLGGSETQYF. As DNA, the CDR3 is TGCGCCAGCAGCTTGGGCGGATCGGAGACCCAGTACTTC.